What follows are 3 T cell receptor beta chains derived from one specimen sequenced in a study of tumor and adjacent non-tumor tissue in lung cancer. This sample's RNA came from whole unsorted tissue. More than 3 cm separated this lung sample from the edge of the tumor. TCRbeta libraries were built with three rounds of nested PCR, modified from ARM-PCR. TCRdb used MiXCR to reprocess the multiplex PCR reads, holding one entry per CDR3 protein. The sample comprises 43,000 or so distinct CDR3 sequences, less than 65% of which are singletons, and over 40% rests with the top ten. The source material was distant non-tumor lung tissue. Source of these receptors: a man aged 50 to 59 with non-small cell lung cancer.

This clonotype was detected a few times. This chain connects TRBV5-1 to TRBJ2-3, with D possibly being TRBD2 (6 bases). Per the germline V gene, CDR1 is SGHRS and CDR2 is YFSETQ. The V end lost 1 base, the J end lost 1 base, and 16 bases lay between the germline ends. The CDR3 totals 17 residues. CDR3 nucleotide sequence: TGCGCCAGCAGCTTGACTAGCCCACGTTTGGGCACAGATACGCAGTATTTT. Translated, it gives CASSLTSPRLGTDTQYF.

The chain combines TRBV6-6 with TRBJ1-1; the match to TRBD1 covers 9 bases. Looked up from germline, CDR1 is MNHNY and CDR2 is SVGAGI (reference sequence). V lost 8 bases to trimming and J lost 6 bases; unmatched junction nucleotides: 7. The CDR3 extends over 13 amino acids. CDR3 nucleotide sequence: TGTGCCAGCTTACAGGGGGCGATGGCTGAAGCTTTCTTT. Its translation is CASLQGAMAEAFF.

On this clonotype itself: This sequence may be a read error, since a much larger clone differs from it by one base. This sequence joins TRBV6-1 and TRBJ1-1; D gene ambiguous. The germline V gene has CDR1 MNHNS and CDR2 SASEGT. CDR3 length: 14 residues. Here the CDR3 DNA reads TGTGCCAGCAGTTTGACGGGCATGAACACTGAAGCTTCCTTT. Protein sequence: CASSLTGMNTEASF.